The source of this T cell receptor beta chain is a study of blood T cell repertoires in COVID-19. Study-wide context: Sample material is recorded as cDNA or gDNA derived from T cells, B-cell-depleted T cells, or PBMCs.

The CDR3 totals 13 residues. Germline lookup yields CDR1 MNHEY and CDR2 SVGAGI. Trimming took 7 bases from V and 4 from J, leaving 11 bases between them. The repertoire was sequenced with immunoSEQ multiplex PCR; TCRdb's copy has only in-frame clones and lacks some. The sample shows some 240,000 clones, 80% to 95% of them seen only once. The Seattle patients, enrolled during active infection, were followed longitudinally. The J gene is TRBJ1-5, the V gene TRBV6-5; perhaps TRBD1 as D (5 bases). Sequenced sample: peripheral blood. This receptor was obtained from a man between 60 and 75 years old with COVID-19, enrolled during active disease. CDR3: CASTREVNQPQHF. The CDR3 nucleotides read TGTGCCAGCACCAGGGAGGTTAATCAGCCCCAGCATTTT.